The rows below give T cell receptor beta chains drawn from one sample of a study of cytomegalovirus exposure and HLA in healthy donors. Sequencing used immunoSEQ multiplex PCR; TCRdb keeps in-frame clones, though not all of them. The sample shows over 70,000 clones, roughly 67% of them seen only once. Material: PBMCs. These receptors were collected from a man aged 35 to 55 in good health and CMV-seropositive. Both conserved end residues are part of each CDR3.

V,CDR3
TRBV7-2,CASNPGTALYEQYF
TRBV9,CASSVDSNYGYTF
TRBV29-1,CSVAGGPETQYF
TRBV5-6,CASSLAGRGAGNSPLHF
TRBV28,CASIEGAGYTF
TRBV9,CASSVAGQPGEAFF
TRBV19,CASSLASREGYTF
TRBV29-1,CSVGQGDEKLFF
TRBV5-1,CASSLEQSYGYTF
TRBV6-5,CASSLRLMNTGELFF
TRBV10-3,CAASPSGGAGETQYF
TRBV6-5,CASSSGQGRQPQHF
TRBV11-2,CASSLGLEYEQYF
TRBV7-2,CASSLVDREDYEQYF
TRBV19,CASSTGRGGAYNEQFF
TRBV5-8,CASSPGQRNQPQHF
TRBV5-8,CASSSAGLAGAAPLYNEQFF
TRBV6-5,CASGRKDYGYTF
TRBV2,CASRGRDGRETGGNEQFF
TRBV4-2,CASSQDGGIYQPQHF
TRBV7-2,CASSRNAGGVGLPQHF
TRBV6-1,CASSEAQGRGGYTF
TRBV15,CATSGIGVGEQYF
TRBV2,CASSEAMGAGNTIYF
TRBV5-1,CASSLDRGSGGYTF
TRBV9,CASSVGTMSLRNEQFF
TRBV2,CASRPGQGNTEALF
TRBV29-1,CSVEAGADEQYF
TRBV30,CAWSGHRGAQETQYF
TRBV11-2,CASSFVSVRNTEAFF
TRBV5-6,CASSSGTSGPRGETQYF
TRBV27,CASSLSGRNYEQYF
TRBV27,CASSFFGVQGLAGNEQFF
TRBV29-1,CSVLGTSPYNEQFF
TRBV6-6,CASSYGGGFYQPQHF
TRBV9,CASSVTLSTEAFF
TRBV29-1,CSAEIGDTEAFF
TRBV4-1,CASSLQVGNEKLFF
TRBV7-9,CASSTTSGSNIQYF
TRBV7-9,CASSRGIYEQYF
TRBV29-1,CSVGGQGNEKLFF
TRBV29-1,CSVEKGAETQYF
TRBV12-5,CASGLGTGGISDTQYF
TRBV5-1,CASSLGAGDTEAFF
TRBV19,CASTWEVKGNGYTF
TRBV4-2,CASSQGEALTNEKLFF
TRBV28,CASTREGYEQYF
TRBV2,CASRVRSNQPQHF
TRBV19,CASSIAMGQGTVGWPQHF
TRBV9,CASSVTGKETQYF
TRBV30,CAWSVSGDQAFF
TRBV5-1,CASSLKGGSGYTF
TRBV5-1,CASSLYGEGNYGYTF
TRBV7-8,CASSLGVTSGGAINTQYF